Listed below are T cell receptor beta chains from one sample, sequenced in a study of glioma-infiltrating T cells. MiXCR was run by TCRdb on the multiplex PCR reads, yielding one entry per CDR3 protein. Among tens of thousands of distinct CDR3 sequences listed, about a quarter were seen once. The sample comprised glioma tissue, nonneoplastic brain tissue, or PBMCs (not recorded which). The source of these receptors is a human donor with low-grade glioma or glioblastoma, undergoing nonglioma brain surgery, or in good health (not recorded which). The CDR3 runs from the conserved cysteine through the conserved F or W. D genes are given only for firm matches. Clone size is given for some rows only: seen once, a few or many times, or a class if the clone is expanded.

size,length,D,J,V,CDR3,DNA
many,11,NA,TRBJ1-2,TRBV10-3,CAMGQGRGYTF,TGTGCCATGGGTCAAGGGAGAGGCTACACCTTC
many,12,NA,TRBJ2-2,TRBV6-1,CASSAGTGELFF,TGTGCCAGCAGTGCCGGTACCGGGGAGCTGTTTTTT
many,18,TRBD2,TRBJ2-5,TRBV4-1,CASSQDLRPSGVLRTQYF,TGCGCCAGCAGCCAAGATTTGAGGCCTAGCGGGGTCTTAAGGACCCAGTACTTC
many,17,TRBD2,TRBJ2-1,TRBV4-1,CASSQPLLAGGGYEQFF,TGCGCCAGCAGCCAACCTCTACTAGCGGGAGGGGGGTATGAGCAGTTCTTC
few,16,NA,TRBJ2-5,TRBV4-2,CASSQDSSRGQETQYF,TGTGCCAGCAGCCAAGACTCGAGCAGGGGCCAAGAGACCCAGTACTTC
NA,15,NA,TRBJ1-1,TRBV5-1,CASRATGMGNTEAFF,TGCGCCAGCAGGGCGACTGGGATGGGGAACACTGAAGCTTTCTTT
few,15,TRBD1,TRBJ1-2,TRBV18,CASSPLLDRGQGYTF,TGTGCCAGCTCACCGCTCCTGGACAGGGGGCAGGGCTACACCTTC
few,13,NA,TRBJ1-5,TRBV12-3/TRBV12-4,CASSLQDNQPQHF,TGTGCCAGCAGTTTACAGGACAATCAGCCCCAGCATTTT
NA,15,NA,TRBJ2-7,TRBV12-3/TRBV12-4,CASSLGGSGSYEQYF,TGTGCCAGCAGTTTAGGGGGTAGCGGCTCCTACGAGCAGTACTTC
NA,15,TRBD2,TRBJ2-1,TRBV5-1,CASSAGREGLNEQFF,TGCGCCAGCAGCGCAGGACGGGAGGGCCTCAATGAGCAGTTCTTC
NA,15,TRBD1,TRBJ2-3,TRBV15,CATSRRTGGTDTQYF,TGTGCCACCAGCAGACGGACAGGGGGGACAGATACGCAGTATTTT
many,12,TRBD1,TRBJ2-7,TRBV19,CASKVGTEEQYF,TGTGCCAGTAAGGTGGGGACAGAAGAGCAGTACTTC
many,14,TRBD1,TRBJ2-7,TRBV20-1,CSADRTDRPAEQYF,TGCAGTGCTGATCGAACGGACAGGCCGGCCGAGCAGTACTTC
medium-sized,10,NA,TRBJ1-3,TRBV20-1,CRGSGNTIYF,TGCAGAGGCTCTGGAAACACCATATATTTT
many,13,NA,TRBJ1-2,TRBV28,CASRRGPSYGYTF,TGTGCCAGCAGACGGGGACCGTCCTATGGCTACACCTTC
NA,12,NA,TRBJ2-2,TRBV29-1,CSGRRNTGELFF,TGCAGCGGACGCCGTAACACCGGGGAGCTGTTTTTT
many,15,NA,TRBJ1-5,TRBV12-3/TRBV12-4,CASSPGGLSNQPQHF,TGTGCCAGCAGTCCGGGGGGACTTAGCAATCAGCCCCAGCATTTT
NA,15,TRBD2,TRBJ2-3,TRBV12-3/TRBV12-4,CASSFRAGITDTQYF,TGTGCCAGCAGTTTCAGAGCGGGAATCACAGATACGCAGTATTTT
many,14,NA,TRBJ2-3,TRBV5-1,CASSFATLTDTQYF,TGCGCCAGCAGCTTTGCTACCCTCACAGATACGCAGTATTTT
many,14,NA,TRBJ1-1,TRBV18,CASSIGQMNTEAFF,TGTGCCAGCTCGATCGGACAGATGAACACTGAAGCTTTCTTT
many,13,NA,TRBJ1-6,TRBV12-3/TRBV12-4,CASSLFLFSPLHF,TGTGCCAGCAGTTTATTCCTCTTTTCACCCCTCCACTTT
NA,15,NA,TRBJ1-2,TRBV29-1,CSVEVRGRPRYGYTF,TGCAGCGTTGAAGTGAGAGGACGGCCCCGCTATGGCTACACCTTC
many,14,NA,TRBJ2-7,TRBV6-1,CATGRDRSSYEQYF,TGTGCCACCGGCAGGGATCGGAGCTCCTACGAGCAGTACTTC
NA,14,NA,TRBJ2-7,TRBV5-1,CASSFTGHGYEQYF,TGCGCCAGCAGCTTTACGGGGCATGGATACGAGCAGTACTTC
many,13,NA,TRBJ1-5,TRBV20-1,CSARGQGLQPQHF,TGCAGTGCTAGAGGGCAGGGCCTTCAGCCCCAGCATTTT
few,13,NA,TRBJ2-5,TRBV19,CASSIGGEETQYF,TGTGCCAGTAGTATCGGTGGGGAAGAGACCCAGTACTTC
few,13,NA,TRBJ2-5,TRBV2,CASSNGRRETQYF,TGTGCCAGCAGTAATGGCAGAAGAGAGACCCAGTACTTC